One and the same sample provided the 25 T cell receptor beta chains below, sequenced in a study of blood T cells in healthy people across ages. Primers used in a second PCR of roughly 7 to 11 cycles were a sample-barcoded 5' primer and a J-beta primer mix. TCRdb reprocessed the 5' RACE reads via MiXCR and lists one record per CDR3 protein. Of approximately 800,000 distinct CDR3 sequences listed, about 62% were seen once; the top ten hold roughly 22%. The sample comprised blood. These receptors were taken from a man aged 25-45 years in good health.

The rearrangement joins TRBV4-3 to TRBJ2-6; TRBD2 matches 7 bases. The CDR3 consists of 18 residues. Looked up from germline, CDR1 is LGHNA and CDR2 is YSLEER. After removal of 0 bases from V and 2 bases from J, the junction contained 7 bases not matched to a gene. CDR3 bases: TGCGCCAGCAGCCAAGATTTGGCGGGAGAGGCTGGGGCCAACGTCCTGACTTTC. Amino acid sequence: CASSQDLAGEAGANVLTF.

This clonotype has more than one count but fewer than ten. The CDR3 protein is CSAKTYGYTF. For the CDR3, the DNA is TGCAGTGCAAAGACCTATGGCTACACCTTC. This chain joins TRBV20-1 and TRBJ1-2; D gene unclear. Germline V gene sequence: CDR1 DFQATT, CDR2 SNEGSKA (reference sequence). This CDR3 has 10 residues. V was trimmed by 6 bases and J by 4 bases, leaving 6 bases between them.

J is TRBJ2-5 and V is TRBV10-3, with TRBD1 matching 7 bases. The CDR3 totals 15 residues. The germline CDR1 and CDR2 sequences are ENHRY and SYGVKD. After removal of 3 bases from V and 11 bases from J, the junction contained 15 bases not matched to a gene. CDR3 amino acids: CAISDHRGGYNEQYF. The CDR3 bases are TGTGCCATCAGTGACCACAGGGGTGGCTACAATGAGCAGTACTTC.

The genes are TRBV7-2 and TRBJ2-3; 7 bases match TRBD1. The CDR3 contains 16 residues. Germline V gene data show CDR1 as SGHTA and CDR2 as FQGNSA. V was clipped by 3 bases and J by 3 bases; unmatched bases: 9. CDR3 in DNA: TGTGCCAGCAGCTTCCTGACGACAGGGTTTACAGATACGCAGTATTTT. The encoded protein is CASSFLTTGFTDTQYF. The entire variable domain, with the rest obtained from reference TRBV7-2 and TRBJ2-3, is as follows: GAGVSQSPSNKVTEKGKDVELRCDPISGHTALYWYRQSLGQGLEFLIYFQGNSAPDKSGLPSDRFSAERTGGSVSTLTIQRTQQEDSAVYLCASSFLTTGFTDTQYFGPGTRLTVL.

The CDR3: CSAAPSASPNTEAFF. CDR3 DNA sequence: TGCAGTGCGGCCCCGTCCGCTAGTCCGAACACTGAAGCTTTCTTT. The rearrangement joins TRBV20-1 to TRBJ1-1; the D is unclear. V was shortened by 6 bases and J by 1 base, with 18 bases between the two germline ends. Germline lookup yields CDR1 DFQATT and CDR2 SNEGSKA (reference sequence). The CDR3 runs 15 residues.

The chain combines TRBV6-1 with TRBJ2-1, with 8 bases matching TRBD2. The CDR3 length is 22 residues. Losses at the gene ends were 6 bases for V and 3 bases for J; bases not matched to a gene: 28. The V gene's germline CDR1 is MNHNS and CDR2 SASEGT. CDR3 DNA: TGTGCCAGCAGCCTCCTCCCGGGAGGCTCGTGGTCACCGCGGGAGGACTACAATGAGCAGTTCTTC. This codes for CASSLLPGGSWSPREDYNEQFF.

The genes are TRBV4-3 and TRBJ2-1; D might be TRBD1 (7 bases). The CDR3 is 13 residues long. Germline lookup yields CDR1 LGHNA and CDR2 YSLEER. Trimming stripped 4 bases from V and 10 bases from J, with 14 bases between. This CDR3 reads CASSPGTAGEQFF. In DNA form, the CDR3 reads TGCGCCAGCAGCCCAGGGACAGCGGGCGAGCAGTTCTTC.

The rearrangement joins TRBV14 to TRBJ1-1, with 9 bases lining up with TRBD1. The V segment lost 1 base and the J segment 4 bases; nucleotides outside the gene matches: 4. Germline lookup yields CDR1 SGHDN and CDR2 FVKESK. CDR3 length: 15 residues. The CDR3 sequence is CASSQAGTGSTEAFF. DNA for the CDR3: TGTGCCAGCAGCCAAGCAGGGACAGGGTCCACTGAAGCTTTCTTT.

The chain is built from TRBV20-1 and TRBJ2-1; 8 bases match TRBD2. The CDR3 runs to 15 residues. V was clipped by 3 bases and J by 7 bases; unmatched bases: 11. Germline lookup yields CDR1 DFQATT and CDR2 SNEGSKA (reference sequence). The CDR3 DNA sequence: TGCAGTGCTAGGACCGGACTAGCAAGCTTAAATGAGCAGTTCTTC. Translation gives CSARTGLASLNEQFF.

The chain joins TRBV6-2 or TRBV6-3 to TRBJ2-1; TRBD2 agrees at 10 bases. Looked up from germline, CDR1 is MNHEY and CDR2 is SVGEGT. With V trimmed by 0 bases and J by 5 bases, 7 bases remained unmatched. This CDR3 is built from 17 residues. The CDR3 bases are TGTGCCAGCAGTTACTCGACACCAGCGGGAGGGAACAATGAGCAGTTCTTC. It specifies CASSYSTPAGGNNEQFF.

J is TRBJ1-1 and V is TRBV15; the D is unclear. Germline V gene sequence: CDR1 LNHNV, CDR2 YYDKDF (reference sequence). Trimming removed 0 bases from V and 8 bases from J, with 16 bases in between. This CDR3 is 15 amino acids long. CDR3 sequence: CATSRDGVGSTEAFF. In nucleotides, the CDR3 is TGTGCCACCAGCAGAGATGGCGTAGGGTCGACGGAAGCTTTCTTT.

This clonotype was recorded a few times. The chain recombines TRBV7-2 with TRBJ2-1, with no clear D. Per germline, CDR1 SGHTA and CDR2 FQGNSA. The CDR3 spans 15 residues. Trimming pared 6 bases from V and 0 bases from J, leaving 12 bases between. Written as DNA, the CDR3 is TGTGCCAGCAGTATAGGTTCCCCCTCCTACAATGAGCAGTTCTTC. It yields the protein CASSIGSPSYNEQFF. Full variable domain (outside the CDR3, taken from reference TRBV7-2 and TRBJ2-1): GAGVSQSPSNKVTEKGKDVELRCDPISGHTALYWYRQSLGQGLEFLIYFQGNSAPDKSGLPSDRFSAERTGGSVSTLTIQRTQQEDSAVYLCASSIGSPSYNEQFFGPGTRLTVL.

This chain links TRBV9 with TRBJ2-7; D call uncertain. V was clipped by 3 bases and J by 4 bases, with 14 bases between them. The germline CDR1 and CDR2 sequences are SGDLS and YYNGEE. The CDR3 length is 14 residues. The CDR3 loop reads CASSAGAGFYEQYF. CDR3 nucleotides: TGTGCCAGCAGCGCGGGCGCAGGCTTTTACGAGCAGTACTTC. Complete variable domain (other parts from reference TRBV9 and TRBJ2-7): DSGVTQTPKHLITATGQRVTLRCSPRSGDLSVYWYQQSLDQGLQFLIQYYNGEERAKGNILERFSAQQFPDLHSELNLSSLELGDSALYFCASSAGAGFYEQYFGPGTRLTVT.

V gene TRBV10-2 combines with J gene TRBJ2-1, with D possibly TRBD2 on 5 matching bases. CDR3 length: 13 residues. Trimming removed 8 bases from V and 5 bases from J, with 13 bases in between. CDR1 WSHSY and CDR2 SAAADI come from the germline V gene. In DNA, the CDR3 is TGCGCCAGCTTTTCCGGGGATAACAATGAGCAGTTCTTC. Encoded protein: CASFSGDNNEQFF.

This clonotype was seen a single time. V gene TRBV20-1 combines with J gene TRBJ2-5; D is unresolved. Near its end, the DNA agrees better with TRBJ2-7, so the J call may be wrong. This CDR3 is 13 amino acids long. Germline values: CDR1 DFQATT, CDR2 SNEGSKA (reference sequence). The CDR3: CSARDPFDYEQYF. The CDR3 coding sequence is TGCAGTGCTAGAGATCCGTTCGACTACGAGCAGTACTTC.

This clonotype was found once. The chain joins TRBV20-1 to TRBJ2-3; 7 positions agree with TRBD2. The ends lost 0 bases at V and 14 bases at J; junction bases unmatched: 11. The CDR3 is 13 amino acids. Germline V gene lookup returns CDR1 DFQATT and CDR2 SNEGSKA (reference sequence). DNA for the CDR3: TGCAGTGCTAGAGATCCCGAGCGGGAAATTGCGTATTTT. This codes for CSARDPEREIAYF.

This clonotype showed up just a few times. The chain uses TRBV4-3 and TRBJ2-5; weak D call: TRBD1 (6 bases). V gave up 1 base and J gave up 13 bases, with 10 bases separating them. The CDR3 consists of 11 residues. CDR1 and CDR2 from the germline V gene are LGHNA and YSLEER. For the CDR3, the DNA is TGCGCCAGCAGCCAAGGAGACAGGACGTACTTC. It translates to CASSQGDRTYF.

The V gene is TRBV12-3 or TRBV12-4, the J gene TRBJ1-5; no firm D call. CDR3 length: 12 residues. V was shortened by 6 bases and J by 7 bases, with 10 bases between the two germline ends. CDR3 residues: CASRSGGQPQHF. The CDR3 DNA follows: TGTGCCAGCAGGTCAGGTGGGCAGCCCCAGCATTTT.

This chain uses TRBV6-5 with TRBJ1-2, with 8 bases that match TRBD1. CDR3 length: 15 amino acids. Germline CDR1 and CDR2: MNHEY and SVGAGI. V lost 2 bases to trimming and J lost 5 bases; unmatched junction nucleotides: 7. CDR3 sequence reads: CASSYHGQGTYGYTF. The DNA of the CDR3 is TGTGCCAGCAGTTACCATGGACAGGGCACATATGGCTACACCTTC.

This clonotype has more than one count but fewer than ten. V usage is TRBV20-1 and J usage is TRBJ2-1; 12 bases are a match to TRBD2. CDR1 DFQATT and CDR2 SNEGSKA come from the germline V gene (reference sequence). Trimming removed 3 bases from V and 8 bases from J; junction bases left unmatched: 8. The CDR3 has 15 residues. In DNA form, the CDR3 reads TGCAGTGCTAGCGTCAGGACTAGCGGGACGGATGAGCAGTTCTTC. This codes for CSASVRTSGTDEQFF.

This rearrangement joins TRBV12-5 to TRBJ1-2; the D is unclear. V was clipped by 5 bases and J by 4 bases, with 14 bases between them. CDR3 size: 14 residues. Germline CDR1 reads LGHNT; CDR2 reads FRNRAP. CDR3 sequence (DNA): TGTGCTAGTGGTCCTCCAGTGTCTCGCTATGGCTACACCTTC. Translating gives CASGPPVSRYGYTF.

The chain combines TRBV4-3 with TRBJ2-7; 10 nucleotides match TRBD2. This CDR3 spans 15 amino acids. Per germline, CDR1 LGHNA and CDR2 YSLEER. V lost 0 bases, J lost 7 bases, and 6 bases stayed unmatched. CDR3 sequence reads: CASSQDRTSGPEQYF. For the CDR3, the DNA is TGCGCCAGCAGCCAAGATCGGACTAGCGGACCTGAGCAGTACTTC.

V and J are TRBV6-5 and TRBJ2-1, with 8 bases identical to TRBD1. With 5 bases clipped from V and 6 bases from J, the junction kept 9 bases outside the gene matches. Germline loops: CDR1 MNHEY, CDR2 SVGAGI. This CDR3 region has 15 residues. CDR3 DNA: TGTGCCAGCAGTACCGACAGGGGAGCACGCAATGAGCAGTTCTTC. This sequence encodes CASSTDRGARNEQFF.

This clonotype has only one observation. In nucleotides, the CDR3 is TGCAGTGCTAGGGCGACAGGAACCTACGAGCAGTACTTC. This gives the protein CSARATGTYEQYF. The V call is TRBV20-1, the J call TRBJ2-7; TRBD1 is a possible D gene (6 bases). The CDR3 totals 13 residues. CDR1 is DFQATT and CDR2 is SNEGSKA in the germline V gene (reference sequence). The V and J ends lost 3 bases and 2 bases respectively, with 11 bases between them.

This clonotype was counted between two and nine times. The chain recombines TRBV20-1 with TRBJ2-7, with a weak D call TRBD1 (7 bases). CDR3 length equals 12 residues. CDR1 and CDR2 (germline): DFQATT, SNEGSKA (reference sequence). CDR3 in amino acids: CGGTDLSYEQYF. DNA for the CDR3: TGCGGGGGGACAGACCTTTCCTACGAGCAGTACTTC.